This passage covers 6 T cell receptor beta chains from one sample sequenced in a study of CXCR3-negative and CXCR3-positive naive CD8 T cells. Notes on the study in general: Higher TRB CDR3 hydrophobicity marked CXCR3-positive naive cells relative to CXCR3-negative naive cells.

Their antigen targets remain unknown. The libraries of TRB cDNA were constructed through 5' RACE using UMI labels. TCRdb re-called the 5' RACE reads, yielding one record per CDR3 amino acid sequence without DNA. The sample totals roughly 120,000 distinct CDR3 sequences. The sample was naive CXCR3+ CD8+ T cells from blood. As to subset: CD45RO-CCR7+CD27+CD95- naive CD8+ T cells expressing CXCR3 (TNR3+). The receptors were sampled from a human donor in good health. Some clones in this sample may be carry-over from other donors' samples.

This chain joins TRBV12-3 or TRBV12-4 and TRBJ2-4; the TCRdb call, TRBD1, lacks DNA for checking. This CDR3 is built from 15 residues. The CDR3 sequence is CASSQLGTGNSIQYF.

The chain joins TRBV6-5 to TRBJ1-2. From germline, CDR1 is MNHEY and CDR2 SVGAGI. The CDR3 totals 14 residues. This CDR3 is CASSYSNSDYGYTF.

The chain employs TRBV11-2 and TRBJ1-1; TCRdb calls TRBD1, which cannot be checked without DNA. The germline V gene encodes CDR1 SGHAT and CDR2 FQNNGV. The CDR3 length is 16 residues. The CDR3 here is CASSLGGGGWGTEASF.

The chain links TRBV2 to TRBJ1-6; lacking DNA, the TRBD1 call made by TCRdb goes unchecked. Germline CDR1 SNHLY, CDR2 FYNNEI. This CDR3 contains 16 residues. CDR3 residues: CASSEEALSANSPLHF. The whole variable domain, remainder taken from reference TRBV2 and TRBJ1-6, is EPEVTQTPSHQVTQMGQEVILRCVPISNHLYFYWYRQILGQKVEFLVSFYNNEISEKSEIFDDQFSVERPDGSNFTLKIRSTKLEDSAMYFCASSEEALSANSPLHFGNGTRLTVT.

V gene TRBV29-1 combines with J gene TRBJ2-1; TCRdb designates TRBD2, a call that cannot be tested without DNA. The germline V gene encodes CDR1 SQVTM and CDR2 ANQGSEA. The CDR3 loop spans 13 amino acids. The CDR3 reads CSVWGLAEAEQFF.

The chain couples TRBV7-3 to TRBJ2-5; TCRdb names TRBD1, which stays unverified in the absence of DNA. Germline values: CDR1 SGHTA, CDR2 FQGTGA. This CDR3 has 13 residues. The CDR3 loop is CASRGTGEETQYF.